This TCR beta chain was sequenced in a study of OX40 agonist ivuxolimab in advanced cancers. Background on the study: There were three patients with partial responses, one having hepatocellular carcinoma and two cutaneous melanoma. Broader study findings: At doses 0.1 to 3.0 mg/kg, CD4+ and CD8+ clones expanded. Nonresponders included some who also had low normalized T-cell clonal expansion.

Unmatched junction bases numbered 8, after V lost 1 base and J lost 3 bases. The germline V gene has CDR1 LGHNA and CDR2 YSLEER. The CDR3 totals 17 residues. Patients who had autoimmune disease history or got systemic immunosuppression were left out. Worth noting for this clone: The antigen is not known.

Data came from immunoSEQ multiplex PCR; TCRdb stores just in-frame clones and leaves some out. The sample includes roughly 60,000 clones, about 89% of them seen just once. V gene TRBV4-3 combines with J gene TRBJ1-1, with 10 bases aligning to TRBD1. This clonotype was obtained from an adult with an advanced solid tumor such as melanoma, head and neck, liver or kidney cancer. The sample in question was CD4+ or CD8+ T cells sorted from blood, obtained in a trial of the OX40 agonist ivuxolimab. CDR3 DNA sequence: TGCGCCAGCAGCCAAGCCAGGACAGGGGGTAAGGACACTGAAGCTTTCTTT. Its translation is CASSQARTGGKDTEAFF.